This T cell receptor (beta chain) emerged from a study of post-analysis software for immune sequencing data. Study findings and constraints: Four to six TRBV segments (TRBV5-6, TRBV5-1 and TRBV20-1 among them) occurred more frequently in patients than in controls. A significant reduction in normalized Chao1 diversity was observed in multiple sclerosis patients versus controls.

Every TCR beta cDNA library bore unique molecular identifiers. TCRdb re-derived calls from the PCR reads in MiXCR, one entry per CDR3 protein. Of 700,000 to 900,000 distinct CDR3 sequences in the sample, 46% were seen once. Concerning this clonotype itself: Its antigen is unidentified.

Germline V CDR1 and CDR2: KGHSH, LQKENI. Trimming removed 2 bases from V and 8 bases from J, with 11 bases in between. The CDR3 contains 13 residues. Sequencing was done on a sample of blood. The V call is TRBV18, the J call TRBJ2-3, with no clear D. The source is a girl under 18 with multiple sclerosis. The CDR3 here is CASSPVADTTQYF. The CDR3 nucleotides are TGTGCCAGCTCACCAGTGGCCGATACTACGCAGTATTTT. The whole variable domain, remainder taken from reference TRBV18 and TRBJ2-3, is NAGVMQNPRHLVRRRGQEARLRCSPMKGHSHVYWYRQLPEEGLKFMVYLQKENIIDESGMPKERFSAEFPKEGPSILRIQQVVRGDSAAYFCASSPVADTTQYFGPGTRLTVL.